These 29 T cell receptor beta chains share one sample of origin, sequenced in a study of CD8 T cells in Susac syndrome. The RNA input was roughly 0.45 to 1 ug, and it was reverse transcribed with random hexamers. TCRdb re-analysed the immunoSEQ multiplex PCR reads in MiXCR, keeping a single row per CDR3 protein. The sample includes about 430,000 distinct CDR3 sequences, around 85% of them seen just once. Sequencing was performed on CD8+ T cells from PBMCs. All receptors derive from a human donor with multiple sclerosis.

This chain links TRBV28 with TRBJ2-3; no firm D call. Germline assignment: CDR1 MDHEN and CDR2 SYDVKM. V was pared by 3 bases and J by 0 bases, with 10 bases between. The CDR3 is 15 residues long. CDR3 nucleotides: TGTGCCAGCAGTTTGATGGCGGCTAGCACAGATACGCAGTATTTT. Translation gives CASSLMAASTDTQYF.

The V gene is TRBV6-1, the J gene TRBJ1-5; D gene ambiguous. The CDR3 spans 16 residues. Germline loops: CDR1 MNHNS, CDR2 SASEGT. V lost 3 bases and J lost 0, with 12 bases in between. The CDR3 DNA reads as TGTGCCAGCAGTGAGCTCACAGCAGTTAGCAATCAGCCCCAGCATTTT. Protein: CASSELTAVSNQPQHF.

The gene calls are TRBV28 and TRBJ2-7, with D possibly TRBD1 on 6 matching bases. Deletions cut 5 bases from V and 2 bases from J, with 13 bases between. The CDR3 runs to 14 residues. Looked up from germline, CDR1 is MDHEN and CDR2 is SYDVKM. Here the CDR3 reads CASSQQGLTYEQYF. The CDR3 nucleotides read TGTGCCAGCAGTCAGCAGGGGTTAACCTACGAGCAGTACTTC.

This clonotype was seen more than once but under ten times. The CDR3 DNA is TGCGCCAGCAGCCTCCGACACATGAACACTGAAGCTTTCTTT. The encoded protein is CASSLRHMNTEAFF. This chain connects TRBV4-1 to TRBJ1-1; D remains ambiguous. Per the germline V gene, CDR1 is MGHRA and CDR2 is YSYEKL. The CDR3 has 14 residues. Deletions cut 4 bases from V and 0 bases from J, with 9 bases between.

Here the CDR3 reads CASSILRGQGAFSTEAFF. The CDR3 DNA reads TGTGCCAGCAGCATACTTCGGGGACAGGGGGCCTTCAGCACTGAAGCTTTCTTT. The chain is built from TRBV11-2 and TRBJ1-1; 12 positions agree with TRBD1. V gave up 5 bases and J gave up 4 bases; unmatched junction bases: 14. CDR3 length equals 18 residues. Germline CDR1 reads SGHAT; CDR2 reads FQNNGV.

This sequence joins TRBV6-1 and TRBJ1-1; possibly TRBD1 for D (6 bases). Germline V gives CDR1 MNHNS, CDR2 SASEGT. This CDR3 comprises 14 residues. V was trimmed by 10 bases and J by 4 bases, leaving 19 bases between them. The chain's CDR3 is CATQMHRESTEAFF. The CDR3, as DNA: TGTGCCACCCAAATGCACAGGGAGTCCACTGAAGCTTTCTTT.

In this sample, this clonotype turned up once. The V and J genes are TRBV6-1 and TRBJ2-7; 10 bases fit TRBD1. This CDR3 has 15 residues. Unmatched junction bases numbered 7, after V lost 6 bases and J lost 2 bases. Germline V lookup: CDR1 MNHNS, CDR2 SASEGT. CDR3 sequence reads: CASRRGTGETYEQYF. In DNA form, the CDR3 reads TGTGCCAGCAGAAGGGGGACAGGGGAGACCTACGAGCAGTACTTC.

This rearrangement joins TRBV12-3 or TRBV12-4 to TRBJ2-1, with 8 bases fitting TRBD2. This CDR3 is built from 16 residues. Trimming at V came to 6 bases and at J to 9 bases, leaving 16 bases not matched to a gene. The CDR3 DNA follows: TGTGCCAGCAGACCAAGCGGGGGCTCCACGTGGGGTGAGCAGTTCTTC. It translates to CASRPSGGSTWGEQFF.

The J gene is TRBJ2-7, the V gene TRBV2; possible D gene TRBD1, 5 bases. V was pared by 3 bases and J by 3 bases, with 12 bases between. CDR1 and CDR2 (germline): SNHLY, FYNNEI. This CDR3 is 14 amino acids long. The DNA for the CDR3 is TGTGCCAGCAGTGAGGCAGGGCTGAACTACGAGCAGTACTTC. Translating gives CASSEAGLNYEQYF.

The chain recombines TRBV5-6 with TRBJ1-2; D is uncertain. This CDR3 region has 15 residues. Looked up from germline, CDR1 is SGHDT and CDR2 is YYEEEE. The V and J ends lost 4 bases and 6 bases respectively, with 19 bases between them. The CDR3 DNA sequence: TGTGCCAGCAGCGATGATGTGGGGTGGCTAGATGGCTACACCTTC. Protein product: CASSDDVGWLDGYTF.

This clonotype has only one observation. The chain uses TRBV27 and TRBJ2-3; TRBD1 might be the D (6 bases). The CDR3 has 16 residues. Trimming removed 4 bases from V and 6 bases from J, with 20 bases in between. Germline V lookup: CDR1 MNHEY, CDR2 SMNVEV (reference sequence). The CDR3 nucleotides read TGTGCCAGCAGTTGGGGGCAGACCGGCTCGGGGGATACGCAGTATTTT. Protein: CASSWGQTGSGDTQYF.

This clonotype showed up just once. At one end, the junction sequence differs from germline, possibly due to a read error. The chain employs TRBV4-1 and TRBJ2-1, with 11 bases identical to TRBD2. This CDR3 spans 15 amino acids. CDR1 and CDR2 from the germline V gene are MGHRA and YSYEKL. The CDR3 DNA reads as TGCACCAGCAGGGGGGTGACTAGCGGGAACAATGAGCAGTTCTTC. Protein sequence: CTSRGVTSGNNEQFF.

The chain links TRBV27 to TRBJ2-5; D remains unclear. CDR3 length equals 13 residues. Germline lookup yields CDR1 MNHEY and CDR2 SMNVEV (reference sequence). V gave up 0 bases and J gave up 2 bases, with 4 bases separating them. In nucleotides, the CDR3 is TGTGCCAGCAGTTTATCTGGGCAAGAGACCCAGTACTTC. Amino acids: CASSLSGQETQYF.

This chain joins TRBV6-1 and TRBJ2-7; possibly TRBD2 for D (6 bases). Germline V gives CDR1 MNHNS, CDR2 SASEGT. The V end was cut by 6 bases, the J end by 6 bases, with 21 bases between. The CDR3 length is 15 residues. The CDR3 DNA is TGTGCCAGCAGCCCCCCCGGGAGAACCCTTGCCGAGCAGTACTTC. Translating gives CASSPPGRTLAEQYF.

The chain's CDR3 is CASSVDTAPEAFF. CDR3 sequence (DNA): TGTGCCAGCAGTGTAGACACGGCCCCTGAAGCTTTCTTT. The chain combines TRBV6-1 with TRBJ1-1; no reliable D call. V was cut by 4 bases and J by 6 bases, with 12 bases left in between. Germline V gene data show CDR1 as MNHNS and CDR2 as SASEGT. This CDR3 spans 13 amino acids.

V gene TRBV7-6 combines with J gene TRBJ2-2; D unclear. Trimming removed 1 base at V and 2 bases at J, with 14 bases between. Germline V gene sequence: CDR1 SGHVS, CDR2 FNYEAQ. The CDR3 sequence is 17 residues long. DNA for the CDR3: TGTGCCAGCAGCTTAGTCCCGGCGAAGGCAAACACCGGGGAGCTGTTTTTT. Amino acids: CASSLVPAKANTGELFF.

This chain uses TRBV29-1 with TRBJ2-4, with D perhaps matching TRBD2 (5 bases). Germline V lookup: CDR1 SQVTM, CDR2 ANQGSEA. The V and J ends lost 2 bases and 0 bases respectively, with 11 bases between them. CDR3 length: 15 amino acids. The CDR3 here is CSVEFPGEAKNIQYF. In DNA form, the CDR3 reads TGCAGCGTTGAATTTCCCGGGGAAGCCAAAAACATTCAGTACTTC.

The chain couples TRBV27 to TRBJ2-3; D possibly uses TRBD1 or TRBD2 (7 bases each). CDR3 length: 15 amino acids. Trimming removed 6 bases at V and 0 bases at J, with 13 bases between. CDR1 and CDR2 (germline): MNHEY, SMNVEV (reference sequence). The CDR3, as DNA: TGTGCCAGCAGAGCGGGGACAGCCAGCACAGATACGCAGTATTTT. Translated: CASRAGTASTDTQYF.

This clonotype appeared a single time. The chain has TRBV27 and TRBJ1-1, with TRBD1 as a possible D gene (6 bases). V lost 6 bases and J lost 3, with 14 bases in between. This CDR3 region has 14 residues. The germline V gene encodes CDR1 MNHEY and CDR2 SMNVEV (reference sequence). The CDR3 spells CASSSPGADTEAFF. The CDR3 DNA is TGTGCCAGCAGCTCCCCGGGGGCGGACACTGAAGCTTTCTTT.

The rearrangement links TRBV3-1 to TRBJ1-2, with D possibly matching TRBD1 (5 bases). CDR1 and CDR2 from the germline V gene are LGHDT and YNNKEL (reference sequence). V shed 5 bases and J shed 8 bases, with 15 bases lying between them. The CDR3 length is 13 residues. For the CDR3, the DNA is TGTGCCAGCAGCGAGAGGACGGGACGGGGCTACACCTTC. Its translation is CASSERTGRGYTF.

The rearrangement uses TRBV20-1 and TRBJ2-7; 12 positions agree with TRBD2. CDR3 length equals 17 residues. Germline-derived CDR1 and CDR2 are DFQATT and SNEGSKA (reference sequence). V lost 0 bases and J lost 2; bases outside the gene matches: 8. The CDR3 DNA is TGCAGTGCTAGAGATCCGACTAGCGGGAGTCTTACCTACGAGCAGTACTTC. Its translation is CSARDPTSGSLTYEQYF.

This sequence joins TRBV28 and TRBJ2-3; the D is unclear. The CDR3 runs to 11 residues. From germline, CDR1 is MDHEN and CDR2 SYDVKM. V lost 7 bases to trimming and J lost 6 bases, with 8 bases between them. CDR3 DNA sequence: TGTGCCAGCACCAACACTGATACGCAGTATTTT. As protein: CASTNTDTQYF.

In its sample, this clonotype was seen a few times. V gene TRBV20-1 combines with J gene TRBJ1-2; perhaps TRBD1 as D (5 bases). Germline assignment: CDR1 DFQATT and CDR2 SNEGSKA (reference sequence). The CDR3 sequence is 14 residues long. Trimming shortened V by 0 bases and J by 4 bases, and 12 bases separated the two germline ends. CDR3 sequence: CSARDHGTPYGYTF. DNA of the CDR3: TGCAGTGCTAGAGATCACGGGACCCCCTATGGCTACACCTTC.

This chain uses TRBV19 with TRBJ1-1, with D perhaps TRBD1 (5 bases). The germline V gene has CDR1 LNHDA and CDR2 SQIVND (reference sequence). This CDR3 region has 13 residues. Between the trimmed V and J ends, which lost 9 bases and 4 bases, there was a span of 15 bases. The CDR3 DNA is TGTGCCAGCAGGGTAATTGGGTCCACTGAAGCTTTCTTT. It codes for CASRVIGSTEAFF.

The chain uses TRBV2 and TRBJ2-7; 8 bases agree with TRBD1. In germline, CDR1 is SNHLY, CDR2 FYNNEI. The V and J ends lost 6 bases and 5 bases, in that order; junction bases with no gene match: 12. CDR3 size: 15 residues. CDR3 bases: TGTGCCAGCAGGTTCGGGACAGGAGATCCCAACGAGCAGTACTTC. It specifies CASRFGTGDPNEQYF.

The gene calls are TRBV11-3 and TRBJ2-1; TRBD1 is a possible D gene (7 bases). Trimming took off 5 bases at V and 4 bases at J, with 18 bases between the two ends. The CDR3 consists of 16 residues. Germline CDR1 and CDR2: SGHNT and YENEEA. The CDR3 bases are TGTGCCAGCAGCCCGAAAGACAGGGCGGGGTACAATGAGCAGTTCTTC. Amino acids: CASSPKDRAGYNEQFF.

This chain joins TRBV5-1 and TRBJ1-4, with D hard to call. V was pared by 0 bases and J by 0 bases, with 6 bases between. This CDR3 contains 15 residues. Germline loops: CDR1 SGHRS, CDR2 YFSETQ. CDR3 sequence: CASSLDSSTNEKLFF. CDR3 sequence (DNA): TGCGCCAGCAGCTTGGACAGTTCAACTAATGAAAAACTGTTTTTT.

The genes are TRBV7-9 and TRBJ2-1; D is ambiguous. V was shortened by 6 bases and J by 8 bases, with 11 bases between the two germline ends. Germline CDR1 reads SEHNR; CDR2 reads FQNEAQ (reference sequence). The CDR3 consists of 12 residues. The CDR3 reads CASRSGGHEQFF. The CDR3 bases are TGTGCCAGCAGATCCGGTGGCCATGAGCAGTTCTTC.

Of note for this clonotype: The limits of the CDR3 on the DNA are not certain, so only TCRdb's listed CDR3 is given. The V gene is TRBV6-2 or TRBV6-3, the J gene TRBJ2-3; no check of the table's D call, TRBD2, against the DNA was made. The CDR3 has 16 residues if both end residues are counted. In germline, CDR1 is MNHEY, CDR2 SVGEGT. CDR3 sequence: CASSTSAVPSTDTQYF.